The text below deals with one T cell receptor beta chain. The record originates from a study of technical replicates of blood from a handful of donors. The CDR3 loop spans 16 amino acids. The germline V and J ends were trimmed by 4 bases and 4 bases, with 17 bases remaining between them. The germline gives CDR1 MNHEY, CDR2 SMNVEV (reference sequence). Clones were sequenced by immunoSEQ multiplex PCR, and TCRdb holds only the in-frame ones, with some missing. Among tens of thousands of clones listed, over 95% were seen once. The TCR sequence derives from a human donor in good health. Sequences were obtained from T cells isolated from PBMCs. J is TRBJ1-5 and V is TRBV27, with a weak D call TRBD1 (5 bases). The CDR3 here is CASSSIISGPNQPQHF. The DNA of the CDR3 is TGTGCCAGCAGTTCAATTATATCAGGGCCAAATCAGCCCCAGCATTTT.